This record concerns one TCR beta chain sequence. The ends lost 5 bases at V and 2 bases at J; junction bases unmatched: 5. This CDR3 contains 15 residues. Germline CDR1 is LGHNA and CDR2 is YNFKEQ. This specimen comes from a study of blood T cell repertoires in COVID-19. Study in general: Researchers got acute and convalescent COVID-19 samples from the United States, Italy and Spain. PBMCs, B-cell-depleted T cells, or T cells provided the cDNA or gDNA that made up the material.

Produced via immunoSEQ multiplex PCR; TCRdb's table is partial and in-frame only. The profile shows some 330,000 clones, roughly nine tenths of them singletons. The Seattle patients joined while their infection was active and were tracked longitudinally afterward. The source of this sequence is a woman in her 30s with COVID-19, enrolled during active disease. The genes are TRBV4-2 and TRBJ2-3; TRBD2 agrees at 9 bases. Source material: peripheral blood. In DNA, the CDR3 is TGTGCCAGCAGCTCTAGCGGGGAAGTCACAGATACGCAGTATTTT. Encoded protein: CASSSSGEVTDTQYF.